This is a list of T cell receptor beta chains from one sample in a study of cytomegalovirus exposure and HLA in healthy donors. Libraries were prepared by immunoSEQ multiplex PCR; TCRdb keeps only in-frame clonotypes and omits some of them. This sample has over 150,000 clones; 80% to 90% occur once, and the top ten carry roughly an eighth. Source material: PBMCs. These receptors originate from a woman between 45 and 65 years old in good health and CMV-seronegative. Both conserved end residues are trimmed from each CDR3.

J gene,V gene,CDR3 protein
TRBJ2-7,TRBV5-1,ASQGTVGYEQY
TRBJ2-5,TRBV11-2,ASSPRGAGQETQY
TRBJ2-1,TRBV28,ATLGENEQF
TRBJ1-1,TRBV30,AWSVGGQAF
TRBJ1-5,TRBV5-6,ASSLRAGRGRNQPQH
TRBJ1-2,TRBV27,ASSNIRTGGGYGYT
TRBJ1-1,TRBV6-6,ASSYQGQGKTEAF
TRBJ1-2,TRBV29-1,SVTGLLGYGYT
TRBJ1-5,TRBV5-4,ASSTGTGENQPQH
TRBJ1-1,TRBV2,ASSVGQGNTEAF
TRBJ1-4,TRBV10-3,AISGAGDREKLF
TRBJ2-2,TRBV19,ASSIGGQGKTGELF
TRBJ1-2,TRBV28,ASSTPAGAMGGYT
NA,TRBV7-2,ASTFGGTQIYEQY
TRBJ2-1,TRBV6-1,ASTTGGARNEQF
TRBJ2-3,TRBV5-4,ASSPGGGADTQY
TRBJ2-2,TRBV7-9,SSSLPTSGRPELF